This T cell receptor (beta chain) comes out of a study of T-cell memory formation after mild COVID-19. Using its own MiXCR run on the 5' RACE reads, TCRdb lists one record per CDR3 protein. Among about 280,000 distinct CDR3 sequences listed, 8.2% were seen once. This clonotype occurred many times. Its antigen is as yet unknown. At one boundary the junction diverges from the germline segment, which might be a read error. Study-wide results and caveats: Memory cells collected pre-infection included some clones that later responded, suggesting cross-reactive memory joined. Contracting clones from day 15 to 85 showed balanced CD4/CD8; later expanders favored CD4+.

The CDR3 runs to 14 residues. This clonotype originated in a man between 18 and 35 years old who had mild COVID-19 (a few samples of this study predate the infection). Cell type and time point are not known. The specimen sequenced was PBMCs or a T cell subset sorted from them (not recorded which). The chain combines TRBV12-3 or TRBV12-4 with TRBJ2-7; D remains ambiguous. The CDR3 DNA follows: TGTGCCAGCATTTTAAACCCGGGCTCCTACGAGCAGTACTTC. Encoded protein: CASILNPGSYEQYF.